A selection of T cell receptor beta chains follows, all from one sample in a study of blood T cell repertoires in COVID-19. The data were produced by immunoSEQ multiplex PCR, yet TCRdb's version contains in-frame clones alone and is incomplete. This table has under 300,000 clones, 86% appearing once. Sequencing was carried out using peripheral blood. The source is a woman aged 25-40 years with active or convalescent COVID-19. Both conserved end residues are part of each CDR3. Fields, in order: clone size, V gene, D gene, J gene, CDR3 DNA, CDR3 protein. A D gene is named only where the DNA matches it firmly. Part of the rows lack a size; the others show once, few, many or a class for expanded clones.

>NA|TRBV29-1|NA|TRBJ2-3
TGCATCCCGAGCGTAAGGCTCCCGAGCCCCCCGCAGTATTTT
CIPSVRLPSPPQYF
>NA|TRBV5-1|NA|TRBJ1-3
TGCGCCAGCAGCTTACAGGGCTCTGGAAACACCATATATTTT
CASSLQGSGNTIYF
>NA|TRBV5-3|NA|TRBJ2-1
TGTGCCAGAAGCTTCGAATTAAAAACCCGGAATGAGCAGTTCTTC
CARSFELKTRNEQFF
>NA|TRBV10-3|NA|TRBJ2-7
TGTGCCATCAGCGGAGGGGGGGATCGGTACGAGCAGTACTTC
CAISGGGDRYEQYF
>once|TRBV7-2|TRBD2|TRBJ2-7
TGTGCCAGCAGACGCGGGGGGACTGTGGACGAGCAGTACTTC
CASRRGGTVDEQYF
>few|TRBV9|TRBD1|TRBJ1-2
TGTGCCAGCAGCGTAGAGGGACAGAGCTATGGCTACACCTTC
CASSVEGQSYGYTF
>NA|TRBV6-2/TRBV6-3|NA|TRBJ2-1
TGTGCCAGCAGTTACTTAGGGGGGGGCCACAATGAGCAGTTCTTC
CASSYLGGGHNEQFF
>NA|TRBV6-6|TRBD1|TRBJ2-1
TGTGCCAGCAGTTACTCCGGACAGGGGCCCAATGAGCAGTTCTTC
CASSYSGQGPNEQFF
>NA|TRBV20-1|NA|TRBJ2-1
TGCAGTGCCCCTGAGAGATACGAGCAGTTCTTC
CSAPERYEQFF
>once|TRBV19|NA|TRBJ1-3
TGTGCCAGTAGTCTGGGGCAGGGTATCGTTGGAAACACCATATATTTT
CASSLGQGIVGNTIYF
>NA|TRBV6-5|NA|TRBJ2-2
TGTGCCAGCAGTTACAGGGTAGGGGAAGCCGGGGAGCTGTTTTTT
CASSYRVGEAGELFF
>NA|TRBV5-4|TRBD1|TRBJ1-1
TGTGCCAGCAGCACGGCGGACAGGGGGGACACTGAAGCTTTCTTT
CASSTADRGDTEAFF
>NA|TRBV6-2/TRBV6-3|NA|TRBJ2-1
TGTGCCAGCAGCCCTAGGAACTACGAGGAGCAGTTCTTC
CASSPRNYEEQFF
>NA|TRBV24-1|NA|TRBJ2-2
TGTGCCACCAGCCTGGGGCCCGGGGAGCTGTTTTTT
CATSLGPGELFF
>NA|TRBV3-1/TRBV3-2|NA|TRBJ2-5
TGTGCCAGCAGCCAATCAGCGTTAACGGGTCAAGAGACCCAGTACTTC
CASSQSALTGQETQYF
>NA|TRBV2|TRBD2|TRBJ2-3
TGTGCCAAAAGTTCCGGGACTAGCGGGGGGGTAGATACGCAGTATTTT
CAKSSGTSGGVDTQYF
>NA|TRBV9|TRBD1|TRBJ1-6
TGTGCCAGCAGCGCACAAGGGACAGGGCCTTCACCCCTCCACTTT
CASSAQGTGPSPLHF
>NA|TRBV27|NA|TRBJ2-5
TGTGCCACCTCTTCATGGAAGCGAGTACAAGAGACCCAGTACTTC
CATSSWKRVQETQYF
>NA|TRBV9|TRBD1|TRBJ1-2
TGTGCCAGCAGCGGGCTCCGGGACAGGGGAAAGGCTGGCTACACCTTC
CASSGLRDRGKAGYTF
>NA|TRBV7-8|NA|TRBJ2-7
TGTGCCAGCAGCTTAGTGGCGGGGACGAGCTCCTACGAGCAGTACTTC
CASSLVAGTSSYEQYF
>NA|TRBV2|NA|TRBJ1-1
TGTGCCAGCAGTGTCGGGGCCGGGAGCCCAGGGACTGAAGCTTTCTTT
CASSVGAGSPGTEAFF
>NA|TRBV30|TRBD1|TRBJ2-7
TGTGCCTGGAGGGCCTGGGGACAGGGGAACTACGAGCAGTACTTC
CAWRAWGQGNYEQYF
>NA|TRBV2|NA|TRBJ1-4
TGTGCCAGCGGGGGGAATATAGCAAGTTCTGAAAAACTGTTTTTT
CASGGNIASSEKLFF
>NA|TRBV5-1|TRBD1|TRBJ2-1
TGCGCCAGCAGCGCGGGGAAAGGACAGGGGGCTTACAATGAGCAGTTCTTC
CASSAGKGQGAYNEQFF
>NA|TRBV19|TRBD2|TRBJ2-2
TGTGCCAGTAGCAAAAGGATACTGACTAGCGGGGGCCCCAACACCGGGGAGCTGTTTTTT
CASSKRILTSGGPNTGELFF
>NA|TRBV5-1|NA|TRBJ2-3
TGCGCCAGCAGCTTGGCCAGGGATAGGGATACGCAGTATTTT
CASSLARDRDTQYF
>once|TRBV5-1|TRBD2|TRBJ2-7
TGCGCCAGCAGCTTGGGGGTAGCGGGGGCTTCCTACGAGCAGTACTTC
CASSLGVAGASYEQYF
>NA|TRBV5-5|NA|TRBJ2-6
TGTGCCAGCAGCCCCGGGGGTGCCAACGTCCTGACTTTC
CASSPGGANVLTF
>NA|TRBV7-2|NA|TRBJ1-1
TGTGCCAGCAGCTTCTCACGAGGGAACACTGAAGCTTTCTTT
CASSFSRGNTEAFF
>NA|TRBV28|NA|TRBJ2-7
TGTGCCAGCAGTTTCAGGGTAAGGGTCTACGAGCAGTACTTC
CASSFRVRVYEQYF
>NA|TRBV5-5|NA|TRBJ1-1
TGTGCCAGCAGCTTTAGGGGGAACACTGAAGCTTTCTTT
CASSFRGNTEAFF
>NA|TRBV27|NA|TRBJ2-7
TGTGCCAGCAGTGATACGGACTATTACTACGAGCAGTACTTC
CASSDTDYYYEQYF
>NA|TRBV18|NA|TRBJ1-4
TGTGCCAGCTCACCCCTAGGGAGGGGGGGCGGTGAAAAACTGTTTTTT
CASSPLGRGGGEKLFF
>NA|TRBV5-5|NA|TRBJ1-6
TGTGCCAGCAGCTTTCCGGATTCACCCCTCCACTTT
CASSFPDSPLHF
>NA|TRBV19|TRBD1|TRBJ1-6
TGTGCCAGTAGTAAGGACAGGGGGGATTCACCCCTCCACTTT
CASSKDRGDSPLHF
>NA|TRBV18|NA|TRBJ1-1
TGTGCCAGCTCACCATTGGACAGTTTGAGCACTGAAGCTTTCTTT
CASSPLDSLSTEAFF
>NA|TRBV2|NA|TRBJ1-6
TGTGCCAGCAGTGTTTTGGGCGTTCAGACACCCCTCCACTTT
CASSVLGVQTPLHF